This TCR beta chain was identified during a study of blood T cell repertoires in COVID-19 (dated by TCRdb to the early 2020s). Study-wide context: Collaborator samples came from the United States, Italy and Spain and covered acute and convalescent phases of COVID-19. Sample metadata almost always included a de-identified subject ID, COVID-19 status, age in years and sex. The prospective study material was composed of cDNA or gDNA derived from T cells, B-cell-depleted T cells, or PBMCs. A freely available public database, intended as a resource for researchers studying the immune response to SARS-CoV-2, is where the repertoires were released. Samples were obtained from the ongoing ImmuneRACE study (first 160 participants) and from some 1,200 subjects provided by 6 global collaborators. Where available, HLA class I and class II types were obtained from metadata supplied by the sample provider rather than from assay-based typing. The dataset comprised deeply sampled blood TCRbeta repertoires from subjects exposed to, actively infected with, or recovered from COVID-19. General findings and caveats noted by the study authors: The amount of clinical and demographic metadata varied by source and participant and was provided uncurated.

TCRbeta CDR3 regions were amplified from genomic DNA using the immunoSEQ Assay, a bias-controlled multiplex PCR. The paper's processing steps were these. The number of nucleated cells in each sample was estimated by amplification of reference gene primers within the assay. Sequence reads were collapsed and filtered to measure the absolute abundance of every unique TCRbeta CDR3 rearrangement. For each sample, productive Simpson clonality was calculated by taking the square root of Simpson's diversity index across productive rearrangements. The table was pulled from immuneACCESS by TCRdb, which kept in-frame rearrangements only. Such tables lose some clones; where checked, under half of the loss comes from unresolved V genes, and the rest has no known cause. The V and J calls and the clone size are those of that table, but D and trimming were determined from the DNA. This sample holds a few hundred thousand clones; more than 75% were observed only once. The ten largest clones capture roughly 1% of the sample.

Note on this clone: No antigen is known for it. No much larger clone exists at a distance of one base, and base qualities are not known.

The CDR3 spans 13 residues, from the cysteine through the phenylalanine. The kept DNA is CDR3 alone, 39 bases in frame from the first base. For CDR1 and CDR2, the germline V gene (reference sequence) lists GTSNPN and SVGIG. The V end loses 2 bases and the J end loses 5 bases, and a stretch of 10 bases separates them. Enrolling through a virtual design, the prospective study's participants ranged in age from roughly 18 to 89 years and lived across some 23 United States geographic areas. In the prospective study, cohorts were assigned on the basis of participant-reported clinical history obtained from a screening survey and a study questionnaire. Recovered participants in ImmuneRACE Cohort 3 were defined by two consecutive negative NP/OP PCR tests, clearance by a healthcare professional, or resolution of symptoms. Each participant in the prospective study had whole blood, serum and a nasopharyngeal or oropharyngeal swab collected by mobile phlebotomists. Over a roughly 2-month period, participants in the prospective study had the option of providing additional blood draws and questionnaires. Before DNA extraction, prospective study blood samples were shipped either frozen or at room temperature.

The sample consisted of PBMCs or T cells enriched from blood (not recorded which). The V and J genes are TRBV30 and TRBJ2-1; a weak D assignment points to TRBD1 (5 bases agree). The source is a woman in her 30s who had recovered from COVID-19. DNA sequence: TGTGCCTGGAGTAAGTCAGGGAACAATGAGCAGTTCTTC. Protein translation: CAWSKSGNNEQFF.